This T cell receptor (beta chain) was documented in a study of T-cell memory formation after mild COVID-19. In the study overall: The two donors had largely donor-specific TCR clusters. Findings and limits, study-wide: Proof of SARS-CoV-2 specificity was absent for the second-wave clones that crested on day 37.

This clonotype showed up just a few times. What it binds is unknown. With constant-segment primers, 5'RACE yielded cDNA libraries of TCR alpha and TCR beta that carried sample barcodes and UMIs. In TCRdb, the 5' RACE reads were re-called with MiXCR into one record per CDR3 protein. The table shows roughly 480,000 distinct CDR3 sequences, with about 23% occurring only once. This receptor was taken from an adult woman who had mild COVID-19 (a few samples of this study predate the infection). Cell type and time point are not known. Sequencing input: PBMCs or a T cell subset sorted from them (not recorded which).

CDR3 sequence (DNA): TGTGCCAGCTCACCACTGGGGCAGCGGGCGGATGAGCAGTTCTTC. This translates into CASSPLGQRADEQFF. J is TRBJ2-1 and V is TRBV18; D is possibly TRBD2 (6 bases). The germline V gene encodes CDR1 KGHSH and CDR2 LQKENI. This CDR3 contains 15 residues. Trimming took 1 base from V and 8 from J, leaving 15 bases between them. The entire variable domain, with the rest obtained from reference TRBV18 and TRBJ2-1, is as follows: NAGVMQNPRHLVRRRGQEARLRCSPMKGHSHVYWYRQLPEEGLKFMVYLQKENIIDESGMPKERFSAEFPKEGPSILRIQQVVRGDSAAYFCASSPLGQRADEQFFGPGTRLTVL.